A selection of T cell receptor beta chains follows, all from one sample in a study of CD8 T cells in ankylosing spondylitis. TCRdb processed the 5' RACE reads anew with MiXCR; each CDR3 protein has one entry. The repertoire has under 450,000 distinct CDR3 sequences, about 20% of them found once; the top ten carry about an eighth. Sample: blood, either unsorted or a sorted T cell fraction (not recorded which). The receptors were sampled from a male donor with ankylosing spondylitis or in good health (not recorded which). The CDR3 runs from the conserved cysteine through the conserved F or W. Fields, in order: J gene, clone size, V gene, D gene, CDR3 length, CDR3 protein, CDR3 DNA. The D gene is left open where the match is weak. Clone size, where shown, is once, few, many, or a class for clones that have expanded.

j_gene: TRBJ2-7
abundance: NA
v_gene: TRBV28
d_gene: NA
len: 15
CDR3aa: CASSPRRILSYEQYF
CDR3nt: TGTGCCAGCAGTCCTCGTCGTATACTCTCCTACGAGCAGTACTTC

j_gene: TRBJ2-7
abundance: many
v_gene: TRBV10-3
d_gene: TRBD1
len: 15
CDR3aa: CAISASAQGIGEQYF
CDR3nt: TGTGCCATCAGTGCGTCCGCACAGGGGATCGGCGAGCAGTACTTC

j_gene: TRBJ2-7
abundance: few
v_gene: TRBV24-1
d_gene: NA
len: 13
CDR3aa: CATSDLDSYEQYF
CDR3nt: TGTGCCACCAGTGACCTAGACAGCTACGAGCAGTACTTC

j_gene: TRBJ2-5
abundance: NA
v_gene: TRBV7-9
d_gene: NA
len: 12
CDR3aa: CASSYIGDSQYF
CDR3nt: TGTGCCAGCAGCTACATAGGGGATTCCCAGTACTTC

j_gene: TRBJ2-5
abundance: NA
v_gene: TRBV3-1
d_gene: NA
len: 14
CDR3aa: CASSQGSAWETQYF
CDR3nt: TGTGCCAGCAGCCAAGGGTCAGCATGGGAGACCCAGTACTTC

j_gene: TRBJ2-5
abundance: NA
v_gene: TRBV27
d_gene: NA
len: 14
CDR3aa: CASKPGPGQETQYF
CDR3nt: TGTGCCAGCAAACCGGGACCGGGCCAAGAGACCCAGTACTTC

j_gene: TRBJ2-5
abundance: NA
v_gene: TRBV11-1
d_gene: NA
len: 14
CDR3aa: CASSLADYQETQYF
CDR3nt: TGTGCCAGCAGCTTAGCGGATTACCAAGAGACCCAGTACTTC

j_gene: TRBJ2-3
abundance: NA
v_gene: TRBV12-3/TRBV12-4
d_gene: TRBD2
len: 14
CDR3aa: CASRLAPGGDTQYF
CDR3nt: TGTGCCAGCAGACTAGCGCCCGGCGGAGATACGCAGTATTTT

j_gene: TRBJ2-5
abundance: few
v_gene: TRBV14
d_gene: NA
len: 15
CDR3aa: CASSQLPGEQETQYF
CDR3nt: TGTGCCAGCAGCCAACTACCAGGAGAACAAGAGACCCAGTACTTC

j_gene: TRBJ2-3
abundance: NA
v_gene: TRBV5-1
d_gene: TRBD1
len: 14
CDR3aa: CASSPDRGSDTQYF
CDR3nt: TGCGCCAGCAGCCCAGACAGGGGTAGCGATACGCAGTATTTT

j_gene: TRBJ2-2
abundance: NA
v_gene: TRBV12-3/TRBV12-4
d_gene: NA
len: 13
CDR3aa: CASSLVSVGELFF
CDR3nt: TGTGCCAGCAGTTTAGTTTCGGTCGGGGAGCTGTTTTTT

j_gene: TRBJ2-5
abundance: few
v_gene: TRBV2
d_gene: TRBD1
len: 16
CDR3aa: CASAAGQGFVRETQYF
CDR3nt: TGTGCCAGCGCGGCGGGACAGGGGTTTGTGAGGGAGACCCAGTACTTC

j_gene: TRBJ1-5
abundance: NA
v_gene: TRBV10-2
d_gene: NA
len: 14
CDR3aa: CATIADFPNQPQHF
CDR3nt: TGCGCCACCATCGCGGACTTCCCGAATCAGCCCCAGCATTTT

j_gene: TRBJ1-4
abundance: NA
v_gene: TRBV6-1
d_gene: NA
len: 13
CDR3aa: CAIGGAQNEKLFF
CDR3nt: TGTGCCATCGGGGGGGCTCAAAATGAAAAACTGTTTTTT

j_gene: TRBJ2-5
abundance: NA
v_gene: TRBV9
d_gene: TRBD2
len: 16
CDR3aa: CASSVGTSGYQETQYF
CDR3nt: TGTGCCAGCAGCGTAGGGACTAGCGGATACCAAGAGACCCAGTACTTC

j_gene: TRBJ2-7
abundance: NA
v_gene: TRBV4-1
d_gene: NA
len: 14
CDR3aa: CASSPLGQAYEQYF
CDR3nt: TGCGCCAGCAGCCCCCTTGGGCAGGCCTACGAGCAGTACTTC

j_gene: TRBJ2-7
abundance: NA
v_gene: TRBV4-1
d_gene: NA
len: 15
CDR3aa: CASSQVQGTTYEQYF
CDR3nt: TGCGCCAGCAGCCAAGTTCAGGGGACGACCTACGAGCAGTACTTC

j_gene: TRBJ2-5
abundance: NA
v_gene: TRBV7-9
d_gene: NA
len: 14
CDR3aa: CASSLWGLEETQYF
CDR3nt: TGTGCCAGCAGCTTGTGGGGCTTAGAAGAGACCCAGTACTTC

j_gene: TRBJ1-2
abundance: NA
v_gene: TRBV7-9
d_gene: NA
len: 13
CDR3aa: CASSQAVTYGYTF
CDR3nt: TGTGCCAGCAGCCAAGCTGTTACTTATGGCTACACCTTC

j_gene: TRBJ1-1
abundance: NA
v_gene: TRBV12-3/TRBV12-4
d_gene: NA
len: 14
CDR3aa: CASTSGRQEYEAFF
CDR3nt: TGTGCCAGCACTTCGGGACGGCAAGAATATGAAGCTTTCTTT

j_gene: TRBJ2-2
abundance: NA
v_gene: TRBV5-1
d_gene: NA
len: 15
CDR3aa: CASSFDQGNTGELFF
CDR3nt: TGCGCCAGCAGCTTCGACCAGGGGAACACCGGGGAGCTGTTTTTT

j_gene: TRBJ2-3
abundance: few
v_gene: TRBV25-1
d_gene: NA
len: 15
CDR3aa: CASSEFRSYTDTQYF
CDR3nt: TGTGCCAGCAGTGAATTCCGATCCTACACAGATACGCAGTATTTT

j_gene: TRBJ2-1
abundance: NA
v_gene: TRBV5-5
d_gene: TRBD2
len: 14
CDR3aa: CASSPLAAGNEQFF
CDR3nt: TGTGCCAGCAGTCCCCTAGCGGCGGGGAATGAGCAGTTCTTC

j_gene: TRBJ2-5
abundance: few
v_gene: TRBV10-1
d_gene: NA
len: 13
CDR3aa: CASSTGGQETQYF
CDR3nt: TGCGCCAGCAGTACAGGAGGGCAAGAGACCCAGTACTTC

j_gene: TRBJ2-3
abundance: NA
v_gene: TRBV9
d_gene: NA
len: 15
CDR3aa: CASSVVEFSTDTQYF
CDR3nt: TGTGCCAGCAGCGTAGTGGAATTTAGCACAGATACGCAGTATTTT